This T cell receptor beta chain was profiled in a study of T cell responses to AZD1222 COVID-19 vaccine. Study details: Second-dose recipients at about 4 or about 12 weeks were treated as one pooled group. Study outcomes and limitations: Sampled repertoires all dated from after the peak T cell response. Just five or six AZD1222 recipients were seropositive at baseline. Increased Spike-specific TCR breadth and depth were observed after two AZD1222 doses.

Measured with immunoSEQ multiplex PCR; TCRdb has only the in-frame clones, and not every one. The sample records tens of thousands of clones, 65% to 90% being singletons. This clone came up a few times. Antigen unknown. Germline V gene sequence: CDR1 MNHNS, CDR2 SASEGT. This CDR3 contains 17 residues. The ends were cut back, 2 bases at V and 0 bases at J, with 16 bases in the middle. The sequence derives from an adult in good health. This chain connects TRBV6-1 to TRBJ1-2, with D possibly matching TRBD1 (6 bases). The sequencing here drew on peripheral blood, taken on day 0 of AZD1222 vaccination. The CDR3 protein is CASSENGTRITNYGYTF. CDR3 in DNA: TGTGCCAGCAGTGAAAATGGGACAAGAATTACTAACTATGGCTACACCTTC.